The 7 T cell receptor beta chains below all came from one sample that was sequenced in a study of T cells in women clearing cervical HPV infection. Repertoires were generated with immunoSEQ multiplex PCR, while TCRdb's copy carries only in-frame clones and drops some. The sample yields around 41,000 clones, of which the top ten take up 7% to 8.5%. Sequencing was carried out using blood buffy coat. Every receptor here comes from a woman between 18 and 69 years old with a cervical HPV16 infection that either progressed to CIN3+ or cleared (not recorded which).

With respect to this clone: Read data end 3 residues before the CDR3 end; the end is taken from the germline J gene. V is TRBV5-6 and J is TRBJ2-7; D not resolved. The CDR3 loop spans 14 amino acids. The germline V gene encodes CDR1 SGHDT and CDR2 YYEEEE. Trimming left V 3 bases short and J 1 base short, with 11 bases between. Incomplete CDR3 DNA: TGTGCCAGCAGCTCTAGGTACGGATCCTACGAG. It translates to CASSSRYGSYE. The entire CDR3 sequence reads CASSSRYGSYEQYF.

CDR3 loop: CASSNTGREQYF. Incomplete CDR3 DNA: TGTGCCAGCAGCAATACAGGGCGCGAG. The rearrangement joins TRBV7-3 to TRBJ2-7; D is possibly TRBD1 (6 bases). The read ends 3 residues before the CDR3 terminus; that terminus is restored from the germline J gene. Germline V gives CDR1 SGHTA, CDR2 FQGTGA. This CDR3 is built from 12 residues. V shed 5 bases and J shed 6 bases, with 11 bases lying between them. The variable domain in full, with the rest retrieved from reference TRBV7-3 and TRBJ2-7, is GAGVSQTPSNKVTEKGKYVELRCDPISGHTALYWYRQSLGQGPEFLIYFQGTGAADDSGLPNDRFFAVRPEGSVSTLKIQRTERGDSAVYLCASSNTGREQYFGPGTRLTVT.

For this clone: With the read ending 3 residues before the CDR3 end, the germline J gene is used to fill in that end. The V gene is TRBV28, the J gene TRBJ2-5; maybe TRBD1 (8 bases). The V end was cut by 5 bases, the J end by 2 bases, with 21 bases between. In germline, CDR1 is MDHEN, CDR2 SYDVKM. The CDR3 runs to 17 residues. The sequenced CDR3 bases are TGTGCCAGCAGTCTGGGACACAGGGGGGGGATTCAAGAGACC. It yields the protein CASSLGHRGGIQET. The whole CDR3 sequence reads CASSLGHRGGIQETQYF.

Concerning this clone: Read coverage stops 3 residues before the CDR3 terminus; the germline J gene supplies the remainder. This chain connects TRBV28 to TRBJ2-7; 11 nucleotides agree with TRBD2. The V and J ends lost 8 bases and 3 bases, in that order; junction bases with no gene match: 6. In germline, CDR1 is MDHEN, CDR2 SYDVKM. The CDR3 is 14 amino acids. CDR3 loop: CASYGTSGIYEQYF. Partial CDR3 DNA: TGTGCCAGCTACGGGACTAGCGGAATCTACGAG.

CDR3 DNA, as far as it was read: TGTGCCAGCAGTGAAACAGGGGACGCTGGAAACACC. This translates into CASSETGDAGNT. The whole CDR3 protein reads CASSETGDAGNTIYF. V and J are TRBV6-1 and TRBJ1-3, with 7 bases fitting TRBD1. The read terminates 3 residues before the CDR3 end, so the remaining end is supplied by the germline J gene. CDR1 is MNHNS and CDR2 is SASEGT in the germline V gene. This CDR3 spans 15 amino acids. V shed 2 bases, J shed 2 bases, and the junction held 3 bases outside the gene matches.

In the case of this clone: The read finishes 3 residues shy of the CDR3 end, and the germline J gene is used to complete it. V usage is TRBV7-9 and J usage is TRBJ2-5; 7 nucleotides align to TRBD1. The CDR3 has 15 residues. V lost 4 bases and J lost 4; bases outside the gene matches: 9. CDR1 and CDR2 (germline): SEHNR, FQNEAQ (reference sequence). Incomplete CDR3 DNA: TGTGCCAGCAGCTCCATACAGGGGCGTGGAGAGACC. Translating it yields CASSSIQGRGET. The complete CDR3 protein is CASSSIQGRGETQYF.

Comment on this clone: The read terminates 3 residues before the CDR3 end, so the remaining end is supplied by the germline J gene. V is TRBV4-2 and J is TRBJ1-6; D is ambiguous. Germline V lookup: CDR1 LGHNA, CDR2 YNFKEQ. The length of the CDR3 is 15 residues. Trimming stripped 0 bases from V and 7 bases from J, with 10 bases between. This chain's CDR3 is CASSQDSQDNSPLHF. CDR3 DNA (partial): TGTGCCAGCAGCCAAGATAGCCAAGACAATTCACCC.